These T cell receptor beta chains were read from a single sample in a study of long-term antiretroviral therapy in people with HIV. Profiling relied on immunoSEQ multiplex PCR, and the TCRdb table lists in-frame clones only, not all of them. There are approximately 35,000 clones in the sample; about 83% occur only once, and roughly 7.1% lies in the top ten. This material consisted of unsorted PBMCs, taken 2 years after starting antiretroviral therapy. These receptor sequences come from a woman aged 45-60 years with HIV. Both conserved end residues are part of each CDR3. The order of the fields is D gene, J gene, clone size, V gene, CDR3 DNA, CDR3 protein. D genes are given only for firm matches. A row's size may be missing; if present it is once, few, many or a size class.

-	TRBJ1-2	-	TRBV11-2	TGTGCCAGCAGCTTAGGGGGGCTCGACACTAACTATGGCTACACCTTC	CASSLGGLDTNYGYTF
TRBD2	TRBJ2-5	-	TRBV5-1	TGCGCCAGCACAGCCCGGGCGGGGGGGCAACAAGAGACCCAGTACTTC	CASTARAGGQQETQYF
-	TRBJ1-4	-	TRBV5-6	TGTGCCAGCAGCTTGGGGCCAGTCGGCGGTGAAAAACTGTTTTTT	CASSLGPVGGEKLFF
TRBD2	TRBJ2-3	-	TRBV7-2	TGTGCCAGCAGCTTAGGGGCTAGCGGGGCTTCAGATACGCAGTATTTT	CASSLGASGASDTQYF
-	TRBJ1-6	-	TRBV9	TGTGCCAGCAGCGTAAATCAACAGTCCTATAATTCACCCCTCCACTTT	CASSVNQQSYNSPLHF
-	TRBJ2-5	-	TRBV5-1	TGCGCCAGCAGCCCAGGGGGGGAGGATACCCAGTACTTC	CASSPGGEDTQYF
-	TRBJ1-2	-	TRBV28	TGTGCCAGCAGTCTGAACTTAGGCTACACCTTC	CASSLNLGYTF
-	TRBJ2-5	once	TRBV7-8	TGTGCCAGCAGCTTAAGCCCCGGGAGCCAAGAGACCCAGTACTTC	CASSLSPGSQETQYF
-	TRBJ2-1	-	TRBV2	TGTGCCAGCAGTGCGGGGGTCCGGAATGAGCAGTTCTTC	CASSAGVRNEQFF
-	TRBJ1-2	-	TRBV19	TGTGCCAGTAGTATCTTGGTCGGCGGCTACACCTTC	CASSILVGGYTF
-	TRBJ2-5	few	TRBV7-3	TGTGCCAGCAGCTTAAGGACCTCCGAGACCCAGTACTTC	CASSLRTSETQYF
TRBD1	TRBJ2-3	-	TRBV9	TGTGCCAGCAGTCGCCGGGACAGGGACGATACGCAGTATTTT	CASSRRDRDDTQYF
TRBD1	TRBJ1-2	once	TRBV5-1	TGCGCCAGCAGCTTGTTTCCCGGGACAGGGGGTGGCTACACCTTC	CASSLFPGTGGGYTF
TRBD1	TRBJ1-6	-	TRBV18	TGTGCCAGCTCATCGTTGGACAGGGTCGGTTCACCCCTCCACTTT	CASSSLDRVGSPLHF
-	TRBJ1-1	-	TRBV4-2	TGTGCCAGCAGGGCAGGGGACCAGTGGACTGAAGCTTTCTTT	CASRAGDQWTEAFF
TRBD1	TRBJ1-5	once	TRBV5-4	TGTGCCAGCAGTGACAGGGGGAATCAGCCCCAGCATTTT	CASSDRGNQPQHF
TRBD1	TRBJ1-6	once	TRBV30	TGTGCCTGGAGTGGGGCAGGGGGTAATTCACCCCTCCACTTT	CAWSGAGGNSPLHF
-	TRBJ2-3	-	TRBV7-9	TGTGCCTCTTTACCCCTGGGGGGTTTCACAGATACGCAGTATTTT	CASLPLGGFTDTQYF
-	TRBJ1-1	-	TRBV7-9	TGTGCCAGCAGCTTAGGTTTGGGGGCGGCTGAAGCTTTCTTT	CASSLGLGAAEAFF
-	TRBJ1-2	-	TRBV6-1	TGTGCCAGCAGTGTATGGGCAGAAGCTAACTATGGCTACACCTTC	CASSVWAEANYGYTF
TRBD2	TRBJ2-1	once	TRBV5-1	TGCGCCAGCAGCTTTCCGCTAGCGGGGGGAAAAAGCTCCTACAATGAGCAGTTCTTC	CASSFPLAGGKSSYNEQFF
TRBD1	TRBJ1-3	-	TRBV6-6	TGTGCCAGCAGACCAACGACAGGGACCTCTGGAAACACCATATATTTT	CASRPTTGTSGNTIYF
-	TRBJ2-1	-	TRBV4-1	TGCGCCAGCAGCCGGGAAGCGGGCAGGGTAAATGAGCAGTTCTTC	CASSREAGRVNEQFF
-	TRBJ1-6	few	TRBV25-1	TGTGCCAGCAGTGATCGGGGGTATAATTCACCCCTCCACTTT	CASSDRGYNSPLHF
-	TRBJ2-1	-	TRBV5-6	TGTGCCAGCGTCAGGGGTTCGAGCTCCTACAATGAGCAGTTCTTC	CASVRGSSSYNEQFF
TRBD1	TRBJ1-5	-	TRBV10-3	TGTGCCATCAGGGCCGGGACAGACAGCAATCAGCCCCAGCATTTT	CAIRAGTDSNQPQHF
-	TRBJ1-2	-	TRBV19	TGTGCCAGTAGTATCGTGGGGGGCGGCTACACCTTC	CASSIVGGGYTF
-	TRBJ2-3	-	TRBV9	TGTGCCAGCGGTTTTAGGGACTCGACGGATACGCAGTATTTT	CASGFRDSTDTQYF
TRBD1	TRBJ1-1	-	TRBV25-1	TGTGCCAGCAGTGGAAAAACAGGGGCAAGGGACACTGAAGCTTTCTTT	CASSGKTGARDTEAFF
TRBD1	TRBJ1-6	few	TRBV2	TGTGCCCAAGGGACAGGGGGGTTCTCCTATAATTCACCCCTCCACTTT	CAQGTGGFSYNSPLHF
-	TRBJ2-7	-	TRBV7-9	TGTGCCAGCAGCCCCCCTTTTGGCACCGACTACGAGCAGTACTTC	CASSPPFGTDYEQYF
-	TRBJ1-1	once	TRBV7-8	TGTGCCAGCGCGGTTATCCGGAGCAGCACTGAAGCTTTCTTT	CASAVIRSSTEAFF
-	TRBJ2-1	-	TRBV7-2	TGTGCCAGCAGCTTAGGCCCCTACAATGAGCAGTTCTTC	CASSLGPYNEQFF
-	TRBJ1-2	-	TRBV6-5	TGTGCCAGCAGTACCACCATTTTCAAAGGCAATGGCTACACCTTC	CASSTTIFKGNGYTF
-	TRBJ2-5	-	TRBV4-1	TGCGCCAGCAGCCAAGCGGTATCGGAGACCCAGTACTTC	CASSQAVSETQYF